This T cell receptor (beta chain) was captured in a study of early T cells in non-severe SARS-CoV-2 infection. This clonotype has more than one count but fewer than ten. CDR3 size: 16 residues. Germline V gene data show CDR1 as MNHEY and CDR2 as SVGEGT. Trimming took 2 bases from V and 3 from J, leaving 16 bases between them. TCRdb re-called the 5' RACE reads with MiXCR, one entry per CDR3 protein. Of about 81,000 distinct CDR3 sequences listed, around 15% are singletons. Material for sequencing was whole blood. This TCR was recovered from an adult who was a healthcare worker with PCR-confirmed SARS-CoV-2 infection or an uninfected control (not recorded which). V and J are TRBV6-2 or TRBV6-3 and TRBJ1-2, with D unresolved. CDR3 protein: CASSYLPLLKDYGYTF. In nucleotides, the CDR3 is TGTGCCAGCAGTTACCTCCCCCTGTTGAAGGACTATGGCTACACCTTC.